The 20 T cell receptor beta chains listed next were all sequenced from one sample in a study of OX40 agonist ivuxolimab in advanced cancers. The assay was immunoSEQ multiplex PCR, and TCRdb's table has in-frame clones only and misses some. Of fewer than 85,000 clones listed, around nine tenths are singletons. The sequencing used CD4+ or CD8+ T cells sorted from blood, collected in a trial of the OX40 agonist ivuxolimab. The receptors here all came from an adult with an advanced solid tumor such as melanoma, head and neck, liver or kidney cancer.

The sample holds one count of this clone. V gene TRBV28 combines with J gene TRBJ1-2, with 8 positions matching TRBD1. This CDR3 is built from 13 residues. CDR1 is MDHEN and CDR2 is SYDVKM in the germline V gene. With V trimmed by 6 bases and J by 8 bases, 8 bases remained unmatched. CDR3 in DNA: TGTGCCAGCAGGGAGACAGGGGTGGACGGCTACACCTTC. Translation gives CASRETGVDGYTF.

The genes are TRBV6-5 and TRBJ2-1; tentatively, D is TRBD2 (7 bases). Germline lookup yields CDR1 MNHEY and CDR2 SVGAGI. V shed 0 bases and J shed 3 bases, with 12 bases lying between them. The CDR3 is 16 residues long. CDR3 sequence (DNA): TGTGCCAGCAGTTACTCGAAAGGGGGGGGCTACAATGAGCAGTTCTTC. This codes for CASSYSKGGGYNEQFF.

This rearrangement joins TRBV28 to TRBJ1-5; D remains unclear. Trimming took 3 bases from V and 8 from J, leaving 14 bases between them. The V gene's germline CDR1 is MDHEN and CDR2 SYDVKM. The CDR3 covers 14 residues. The CDR3 reads CASSLGRWEEPQHF. In DNA, the CDR3 is TGTGCCAGCAGTTTGGGTCGTTGGGAAGAGCCCCAGCATTTT.

The chain joins TRBV5-4 to TRBJ2-4, with 7 bases fitting TRBD1. With 4 bases clipped from V and 1 base from J, the junction kept 11 bases outside the gene matches. The CDR3 extends over 17 amino acids. Germline V gives CDR1 SGHNT, CDR2 YYREEE (reference sequence). In DNA form, the CDR3 reads TGTGCCAGCAGCACCAGAGGGGGCCTTGAGGCCAAAAACATTCAGTACTTC. This codes for CASSTRGGLEAKNIQYF. Complete variable domain (other parts from reference TRBV5-4 and TRBJ2-4): ETGVTQSPTHLIKTRGQQVTLRCSSQSGHNTVSWYQQALGQGPQFIFQYYREEENGRGNFPPRFSGLQFPNYSSELNVNALELDDSALYLCASSTRGGLEAKNIQYFGAGTRLSVL.

The V and J genes are TRBV7-3 and TRBJ1-5; no definite D call. V lost 5 bases, J lost 7 bases, and 12 bases lay in between. The CDR3 is made up of 13 amino acids. Germline V lookup: CDR1 SGHTA, CDR2 FQGTGA. The CDR3 here is CASSPSLRQPQHF. The CDR3 DNA reads as TGTGCCAGCAGCCCCAGTCTAAGGCAGCCCCAGCATTTT. The whole variable domain, remainder taken from reference TRBV7-3 and TRBJ1-5, is GAGVSQTPSNKVTEKGKYVELRCDPISGHTALYWYRQSLGQGPEFLIYFQGTGAADDSGLPNDRFFAVRPEGSVSTLKIQRTERGDSAVYLCASSPSLRQPQHFGDGTRLSIL.

V is TRBV19 and J is TRBJ1-5; maybe TRBD1 (5 bases). Trimming stripped 5 bases from V and 0 bases from J, with 11 bases between. The CDR3 consists of 15 residues. Germline V gene lookup returns CDR1 LNHDA and CDR2 SQIVND (reference sequence). CDR3 DNA: TGTGCCAGTAGTCCCCGGGGGATTAGCAATCAGCCCCAGCATTTT. It specifies CASSPRGISNQPQHF.

The V gene is TRBV11-2, the J gene TRBJ2-7; tentative D call: TRBD2 (5 bases). Germline V gene data show CDR1 as SGHAT and CDR2 as FQNNGV. The V end was cut by 3 bases, the J end by 6 bases, with 12 bases between. The CDR3 has 13 amino acids. The CDR3 here is CASSLETTSEQYF. The CDR3 DNA sequence: TGTGCCAGCAGCTTGGAAACTACTAGCGAGCAGTACTTC.

This clone was picked up one time. V is TRBV10-2 and J is TRBJ2-4, with 8 bases matching TRBD2. The CDR3 covers 13 residues. The ends lost 3 bases at V and 6 bases at J; junction bases unmatched: 1. Germline V lookup: CDR1 WSHSY, CDR2 SAAADI. DNA for the CDR3: TGCGCCAGCAGTGAAGCGGGAGCAAACATTCAGTACTTC. This encodes CASSEAGANIQYF.

The V call is TRBV6-1, the J call TRBJ2-2, with unresolved D. V was trimmed by 10 bases and J by 9 bases, leaving 15 bases between them. Looked up from germline, CDR1 is MNHNS and CDR2 is SASEGT. The length of the CDR3 is 12 residues. CDR3 sequence reads: CATLPVFRELFF. The DNA for the CDR3 is TGTGCCACTCTTCCGGTATTTAGGGAGCTGTTTTTT.

The rearrangement uses TRBV27 and TRBJ1-4; possible D gene TRBD1, 6 bases. The CDR3 is 18 amino acids. V was trimmed by 4 bases and J by 2 bases, leaving 20 bases between them. Germline V gene sequence: CDR1 MNHEY, CDR2 SMNVEV (reference sequence). This CDR3 is CASSSTYFDRKTNEKLFF. CDR3 in DNA: TGTGCCAGCAGTTCTACTTATTTCGACAGGAAGACTAATGAAAAACTGTTTTTT.

V gene TRBV28 combines with J gene TRBJ2-7, with a weak D call TRBD1 (6 bases). Trimming shortened V by 6 bases and J by 3 bases, and 15 bases separated the two germline ends. The CDR3 length is 14 residues. Germline V gene lookup returns CDR1 MDHEN and CDR2 SYDVKM. DNA for the CDR3: TGTGCCAGCAGGCAACCGGGACATTTCTACGAGCAGTACTTC. This codes for CASRQPGHFYEQYF.

The rearrangement joins TRBV7-8 to TRBJ2-2; the D call may be TRBD1 or TRBD2 (5 bases each). CDR1 is SGHVS, CDR2 FQNEAQ, per germline. The V end lost 6 bases, the J end lost 6 bases, and 14 bases lay between the germline ends. This CDR3 region has 14 residues. CDR3 coding DNA: TGTGCCAGCAGATGGGGAGAGGGGTCCGGGGAGCTGTTTTTT. Translation: CASRWGEGSGELFF.

The chain has TRBV18 and TRBJ2-5; the D is unclear. The CDR3 runs to 16 residues. Per the germline V gene, CDR1 is KGHSH and CDR2 is LQKENI. With 1 base removed from V and 1 base from J, the gap between germline ends came to 13 bases. CDR3: CASSPRVITTQETQYF. DNA for the CDR3: TGTGCCAGCTCACCACGGGTAATCACAACCCAAGAGACCCAGTACTTC.

The CDR3 here is CASSLWQAGGETQYF. In nucleotides, the CDR3 is TGCGCCAGCAGCTTGTGGCAGGCCGGGGGGGAGACCCAGTACTTC. This chain uses TRBV5-1 with TRBJ2-5, with TRBD2 identical over 7 bases. V was pared by 1 base and J by 5 bases, with 8 bases of the junction left unmatched. The CDR3 runs 15 residues. Germline assignment: CDR1 SGHRS and CDR2 YFSETQ. The full variable domain, completed using reference TRBV5-1 and TRBJ2-5, is KAGVTQTPRYLIKTRGQQVTLSCSPISGHRSVSWYQQTPGQGLQFLFEYFSETQRNKGNFPGRFSGRQFSNSRSEMNVSTLELGDSALYLCASSLWQAGGETQYFGPGTRLLVL.

The chain carries TRBV7-9 and TRBJ2-7, with D unclear. Trimming took 3 bases from V and 7 from J, leaving 10 bases between them. The CDR3 covers 12 residues. The germline V gene has CDR1 SEHNR and CDR2 FQNEAQ (reference sequence). CDR3 sequence: CASSFLKAEQYF. The CDR3 DNA is TGTGCCAGCAGCTTCTTAAAGGCGGAGCAGTACTTC.

This rearrangement joins TRBV11-3 to TRBJ2-7; no definite D call. The CDR3 runs 15 residues. Trimming took 1 base from V and 3 from J, leaving 13 bases between them. Germline V gene lookup returns CDR1 SGHNT and CDR2 YENEEA. DNA of the CDR3: TGTGCCAGCAGCTTAGGGGCCCCTATTTACTACGAGCAGTACTTC. Its protein is CASSLGAPIYYEQYF.

This chain links TRBV7-2 with TRBJ1-5; the D gene is possibly TRBD1 (5 bases). V gave up 2 bases and J gave up 0 bases, with 14 bases separating them. Germline lookup yields CDR1 SGHTA and CDR2 FQGNSA. This CDR3 is built from 17 residues. The CDR3 bases are TGTGCCAGCAGCTTATATCCCCCAGGACATAGCAATCAGCCCCAGCATTTT. Protein: CASSLYPPGHSNQPQHF.

The V gene is TRBV30, the J gene TRBJ2-7; D assignment may be TRBD1 or TRBD2 (5 bases each). Germline V gene sequence: CDR1 GTSNPN, CDR2 SVGIG (reference sequence). CDR3 size: 13 residues. The V end lost 3 bases, the J end lost 6 bases, and 15 bases lay between the germline ends. DNA for the CDR3: TGTGCCTGGAGAGGGGTGGGGAGCGGCGAGCAGTACTTC. Protein sequence: CAWRGVGSGEQYF.

The V and J genes are TRBV7-3 and TRBJ2-5; D may be TRBD2 (5 bases). V gave up 7 bases and J gave up 4 bases, with 10 bases separating them. The CDR3 contains 12 residues. Per the germline V gene, CDR1 is SGHTA and CDR2 is FQGTGA. The CDR3 nucleotides are TGTGCCAGCACCCTCCGGGGAGAGACCCAGTACTTC. Translating gives CASTLRGETQYF.

The chain has TRBV19 and TRBJ2-1; the match to TRBD2 covers 11 bases. This CDR3 is built from 17 residues. CDR1 and CDR2 (germline): LNHDA, SQIVND (reference sequence). V shed 7 bases, J shed 8 bases, and the junction held 16 bases outside the gene matches. This CDR3 reads CASKRGGSLAGGDEQFF. CDR3 bases: TGTGCCAGTAAGAGGGGTGGGAGCCTAGCGGGGGGAGATGAGCAGTTCTTC.